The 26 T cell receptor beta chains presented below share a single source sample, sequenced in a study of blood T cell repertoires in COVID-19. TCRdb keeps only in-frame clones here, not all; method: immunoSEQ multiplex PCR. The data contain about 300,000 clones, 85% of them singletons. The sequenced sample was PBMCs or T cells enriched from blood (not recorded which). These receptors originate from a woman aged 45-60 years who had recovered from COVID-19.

CDR3 coding DNA: TGTGCCAGCAGCGTAGCCGGGAGTGGCGGCGAGCAGTACTTC. Its protein is CASSVAGSGGEQYF. This chain links TRBV9 with TRBJ2-7; a possible D gene is TRBD2 (6 bases). Per germline, CDR1 SGDLS and CDR2 YYNGEE. The CDR3 loop spans 14 amino acids. V was clipped by 0 bases and J by 6 bases, with 13 bases between them.

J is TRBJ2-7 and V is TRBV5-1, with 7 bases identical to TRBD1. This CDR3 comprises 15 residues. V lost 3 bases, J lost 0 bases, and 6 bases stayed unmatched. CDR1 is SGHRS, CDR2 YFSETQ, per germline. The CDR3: CASSYGQASSYEQYF. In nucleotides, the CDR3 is TGCGCCAGCAGCTACGGACAGGCGAGCTCCTACGAGCAGTACTTC.

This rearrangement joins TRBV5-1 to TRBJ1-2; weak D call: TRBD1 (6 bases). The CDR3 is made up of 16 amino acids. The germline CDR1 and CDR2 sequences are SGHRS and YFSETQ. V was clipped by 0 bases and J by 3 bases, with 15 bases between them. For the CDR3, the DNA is TGCGCCAGCAGCTTGGGCCTGCTGTGGACAGACTATGGCTACACCTTC. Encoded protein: CASSLGLLWTDYGYTF.

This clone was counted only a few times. This CDR3 is CASARQTSTNEKLFF. The DNA of the CDR3 is TGTGCCAGCGCGAGACAAACATCAACTAATGAAAAACTGTTTTTT. The chain couples TRBV2 to TRBJ1-4; D gene uncertain. Germline V gives CDR1 SNHLY, CDR2 FYNNEI. V lost 8 bases to trimming and J lost 0 bases, with 13 bases between them. This CDR3 is 15 amino acids long.

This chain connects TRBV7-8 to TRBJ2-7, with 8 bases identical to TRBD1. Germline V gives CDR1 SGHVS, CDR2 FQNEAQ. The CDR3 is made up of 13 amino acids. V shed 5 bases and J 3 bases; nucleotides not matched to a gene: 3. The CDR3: CASSQGANYEQYF. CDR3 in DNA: TGTGCCAGCAGCCAGGGGGCGAACTACGAGCAGTACTTC.

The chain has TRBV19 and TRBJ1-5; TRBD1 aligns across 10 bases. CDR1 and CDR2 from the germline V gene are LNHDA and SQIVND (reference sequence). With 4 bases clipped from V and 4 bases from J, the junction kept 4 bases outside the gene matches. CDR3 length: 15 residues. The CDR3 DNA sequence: TGTGCCAGTAGTACCCGGACAGGGGGAAATCAGCCCCAGCATTTT. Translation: CASSTRTGGNQPQHF.

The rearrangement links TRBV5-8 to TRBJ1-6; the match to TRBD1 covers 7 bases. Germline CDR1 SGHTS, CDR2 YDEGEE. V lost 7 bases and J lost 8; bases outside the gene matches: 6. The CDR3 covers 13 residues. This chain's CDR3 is CASVRQGDSPLHF. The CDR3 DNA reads TGTGCCAGCGTGCGACAGGGAGATTCACCCCTCCACTTT.

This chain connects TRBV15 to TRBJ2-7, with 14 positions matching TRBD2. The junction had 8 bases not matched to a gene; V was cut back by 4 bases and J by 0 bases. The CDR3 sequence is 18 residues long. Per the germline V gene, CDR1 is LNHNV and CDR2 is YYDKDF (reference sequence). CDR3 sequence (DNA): TGTGCCACCAGCAAACTGGGACTAGCGGGAGTGAACTCCTACGAGCAGTACTTC. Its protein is CATSKLGLAGVNSYEQYF.

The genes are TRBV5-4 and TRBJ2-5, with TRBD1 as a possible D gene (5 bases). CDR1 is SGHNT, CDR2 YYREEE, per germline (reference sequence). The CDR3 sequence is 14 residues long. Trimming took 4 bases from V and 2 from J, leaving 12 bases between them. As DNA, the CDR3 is TGTGCCAGCAGCCTTGGGGCCCGGCAAGAGACCCAGTACTTC. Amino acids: CASSLGARQETQYF.

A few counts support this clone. The CDR3 here is CASSLGRQGNGYEQYF. In DNA form, the CDR3 reads TGTGCCAGCAGCTTGGGTCGACAGGGGAACGGCTACGAGCAGTACTTC. J is TRBJ2-7 and V is TRBV7-2; TRBD1 matches at 8 bases. Germline V gives CDR1 SGHTA, CDR2 FQGNSA. With 3 bases clipped from V and 3 bases from J, the junction kept 10 bases outside the gene matches. The CDR3 runs 16 residues.

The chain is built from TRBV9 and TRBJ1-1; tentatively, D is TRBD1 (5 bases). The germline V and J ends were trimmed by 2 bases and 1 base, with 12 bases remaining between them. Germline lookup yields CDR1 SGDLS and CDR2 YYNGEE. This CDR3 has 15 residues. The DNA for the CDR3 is TGTGCCAGCAGCGTCGATACAGGACCGAACACTGAAGCTTTCTTT. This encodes CASSVDTGPNTEAFF.

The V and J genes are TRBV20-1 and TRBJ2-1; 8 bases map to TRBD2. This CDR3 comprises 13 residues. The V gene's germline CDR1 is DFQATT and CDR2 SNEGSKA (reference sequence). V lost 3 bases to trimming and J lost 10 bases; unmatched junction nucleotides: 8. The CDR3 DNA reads TGCAGTGCTAGTTACGGGGGGGGTGACGAGCAGTTCTTC. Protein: CSASYGGGDEQFF.

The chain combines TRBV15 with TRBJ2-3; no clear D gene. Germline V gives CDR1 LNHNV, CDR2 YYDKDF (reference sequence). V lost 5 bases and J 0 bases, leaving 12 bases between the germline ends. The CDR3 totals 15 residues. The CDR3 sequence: CATSAHRTSTDTQYF. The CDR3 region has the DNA TGTGCCACCAGCGCCCACCGAACTAGCACAGATACGCAGTATTTT.

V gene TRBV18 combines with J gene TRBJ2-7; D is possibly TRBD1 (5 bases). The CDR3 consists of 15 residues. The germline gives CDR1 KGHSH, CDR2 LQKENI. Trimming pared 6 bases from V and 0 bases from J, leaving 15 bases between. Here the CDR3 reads CASSHPGRGSYEQYF. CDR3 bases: TGTGCCAGCTCTCACCCCGGTAGGGGCTCCTACGAGCAGTACTTC.

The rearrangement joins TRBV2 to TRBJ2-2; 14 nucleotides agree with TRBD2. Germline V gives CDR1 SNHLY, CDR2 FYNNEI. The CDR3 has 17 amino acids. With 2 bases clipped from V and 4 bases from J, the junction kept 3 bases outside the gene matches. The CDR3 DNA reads TGTGCCAGCAGTGAAACGACTAGCGGGGGGGTCACCGGGGAGCTGTTTTTT. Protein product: CASSETTSGGVTGELFF. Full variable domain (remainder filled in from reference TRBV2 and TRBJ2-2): EPEVTQTPSHQVTQMGQEVILRCVPISNHLYFYWYRQILGQKVEFLVSFYNNEISEKSEIFDDQFSVERPDGSNFTLKIRSTKLEDSAMYFCASSETTSGGVTGELFFGEGSRLTVL.

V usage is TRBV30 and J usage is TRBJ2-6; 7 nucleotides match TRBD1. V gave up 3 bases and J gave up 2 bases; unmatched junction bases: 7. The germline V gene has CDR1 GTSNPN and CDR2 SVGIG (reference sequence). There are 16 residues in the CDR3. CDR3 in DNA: TGTGCCTGGAGGGCTATCGACAGGGCTGGGGCCAACGTCCTGACTTTC. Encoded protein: CAWRAIDRAGANVLTF.

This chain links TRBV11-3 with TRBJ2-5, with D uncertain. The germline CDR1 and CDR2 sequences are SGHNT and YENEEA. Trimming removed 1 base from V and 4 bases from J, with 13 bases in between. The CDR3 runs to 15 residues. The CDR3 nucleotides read TGTGCCAGCAGCTTAGCCCCAACCGAGGTAGAGACCCAGTACTTC. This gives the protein CASSLAPTEVETQYF.

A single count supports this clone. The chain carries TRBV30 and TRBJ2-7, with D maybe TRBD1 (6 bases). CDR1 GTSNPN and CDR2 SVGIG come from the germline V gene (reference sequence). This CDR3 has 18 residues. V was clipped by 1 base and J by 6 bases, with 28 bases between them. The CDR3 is CAWSAPLKPGHTFGEQYF. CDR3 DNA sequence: TGTGCCTGGAGTGCCCCGCTGAAACCGGGACATACCTTTGGCGAGCAGTACTTC.

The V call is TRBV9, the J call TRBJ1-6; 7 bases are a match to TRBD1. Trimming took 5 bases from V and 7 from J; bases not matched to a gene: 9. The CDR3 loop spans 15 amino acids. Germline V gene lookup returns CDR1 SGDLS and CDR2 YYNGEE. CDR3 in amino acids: CASREGRQGNSPLHF. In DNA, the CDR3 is TGTGCCAGCAGGGAGGGGCGACAGGGAAATTCACCCCTCCACTTT.

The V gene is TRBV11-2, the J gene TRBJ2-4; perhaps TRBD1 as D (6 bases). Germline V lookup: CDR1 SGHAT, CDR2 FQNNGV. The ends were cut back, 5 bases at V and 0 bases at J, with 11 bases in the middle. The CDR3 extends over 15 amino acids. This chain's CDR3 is CASSGTTGAKNIQYF. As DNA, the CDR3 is TGTGCCAGCAGCGGGACAACTGGAGCCAAAAACATTCAGTACTTC.

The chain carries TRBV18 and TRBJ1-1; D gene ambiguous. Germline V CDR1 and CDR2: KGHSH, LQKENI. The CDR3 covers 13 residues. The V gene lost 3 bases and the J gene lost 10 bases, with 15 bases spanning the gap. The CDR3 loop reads CASSPLDWASAFF. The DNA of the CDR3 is TGTGCCAGCTCACCCCTTGATTGGGCGTCAGCTTTCTTT.

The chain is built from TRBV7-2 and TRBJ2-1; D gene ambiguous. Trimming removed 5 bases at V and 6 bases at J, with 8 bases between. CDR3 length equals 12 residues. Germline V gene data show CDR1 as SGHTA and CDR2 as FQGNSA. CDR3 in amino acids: CASSPRPNEQFF. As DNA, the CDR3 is TGTGCCAGCAGCCCCCGTCCCAATGAGCAGTTCTTC. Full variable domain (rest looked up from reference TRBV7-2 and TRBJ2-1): GAGVSQSPSNKVTEKGKDVELRCDPISGHTALYWYRQSLGQGLEFLIYFQGNSAPDKSGLPSDRFSAERTGGSVSTLTIQRTQQEDSAVYLCASSPRPNEQFFGPGTRLTVL.

CDR3: CASSEGQVHEQYF. In nucleotides, the CDR3 is TGTGCCAGCAGCGAGGGACAGGTCCACGAGCAGTACTTC. This chain links TRBV2 with TRBJ2-7; 8 nucleotides align to TRBD1. Per the germline V gene, CDR1 is SNHLY and CDR2 is FYNNEI. Trimming removed 6 bases from V and 5 bases from J; junction bases left unmatched: 6. CDR3 length: 13 amino acids.

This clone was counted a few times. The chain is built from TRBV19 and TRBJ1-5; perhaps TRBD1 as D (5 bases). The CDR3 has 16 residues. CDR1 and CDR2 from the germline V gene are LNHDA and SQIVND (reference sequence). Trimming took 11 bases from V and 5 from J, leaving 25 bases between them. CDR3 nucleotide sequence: TGTGCCTCCCTGCCCGGGGGTAGTAGGATTTATCAGCCCCAGCATTTT. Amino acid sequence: CASLPGGSRIYQPQHF.

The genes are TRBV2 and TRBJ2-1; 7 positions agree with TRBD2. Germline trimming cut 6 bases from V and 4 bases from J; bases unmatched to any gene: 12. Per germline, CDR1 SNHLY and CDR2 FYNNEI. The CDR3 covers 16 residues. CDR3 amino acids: CASRGLGGSTYNEQFF. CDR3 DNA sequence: TGTGCCAGCAGGGGTCTAGGCGGGAGTACTTACAATGAGCAGTTCTTC.

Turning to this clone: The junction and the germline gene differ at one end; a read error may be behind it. CDR3 protein: CASSLARGSLYEQYF. CDR3 in DNA: TGTGCCAGCAGCCTAGCTAGAGGGTCGCTTTACGAGCAGTACTTC. The chain couples TRBV7-2 to TRBJ2-7, with D possibly matching TRBD2 (5 bases). CDR1 SGHTA and CDR2 FQGNSA come from the germline V gene. The CDR3 covers 15 residues.